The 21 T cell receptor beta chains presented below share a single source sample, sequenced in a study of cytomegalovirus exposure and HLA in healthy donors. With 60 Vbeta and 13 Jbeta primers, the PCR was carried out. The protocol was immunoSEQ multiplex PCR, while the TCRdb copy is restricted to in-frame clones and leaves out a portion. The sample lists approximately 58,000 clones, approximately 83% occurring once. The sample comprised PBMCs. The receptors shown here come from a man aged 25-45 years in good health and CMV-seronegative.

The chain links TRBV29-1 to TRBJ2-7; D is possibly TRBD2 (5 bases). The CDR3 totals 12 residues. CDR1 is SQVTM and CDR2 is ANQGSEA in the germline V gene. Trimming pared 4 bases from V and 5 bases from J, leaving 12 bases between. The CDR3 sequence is CSVGFEGNEQYF. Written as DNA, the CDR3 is TGCAGCGTTGGATTTGAGGGTAACGAGCAGTACTTC.

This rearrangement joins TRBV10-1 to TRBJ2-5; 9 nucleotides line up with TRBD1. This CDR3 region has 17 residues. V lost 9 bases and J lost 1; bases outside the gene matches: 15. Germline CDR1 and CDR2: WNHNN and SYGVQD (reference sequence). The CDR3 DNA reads TGCGCCAGGACTAAACGGGACAGGGAACTTCTCCAAGAGACCCAGTACTTC. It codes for CARTKRDRELLQETQYF.

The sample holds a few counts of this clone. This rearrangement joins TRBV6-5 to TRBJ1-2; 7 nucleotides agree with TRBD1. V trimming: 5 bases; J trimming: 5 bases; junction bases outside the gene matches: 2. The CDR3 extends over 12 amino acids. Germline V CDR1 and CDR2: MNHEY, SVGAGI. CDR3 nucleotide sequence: TGTGCCAGCAGTCTACAGGGGTATGGCTACACCTTC. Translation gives CASSLQGYGYTF.

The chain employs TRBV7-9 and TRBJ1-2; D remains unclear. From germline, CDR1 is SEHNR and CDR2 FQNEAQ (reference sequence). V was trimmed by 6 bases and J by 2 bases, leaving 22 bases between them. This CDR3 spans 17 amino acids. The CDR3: CASRIISGSGMNYGYTF. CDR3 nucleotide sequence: TGTGCCAGCAGAATTATAAGCGGATCAGGAATGAACTATGGCTACACCTTC.

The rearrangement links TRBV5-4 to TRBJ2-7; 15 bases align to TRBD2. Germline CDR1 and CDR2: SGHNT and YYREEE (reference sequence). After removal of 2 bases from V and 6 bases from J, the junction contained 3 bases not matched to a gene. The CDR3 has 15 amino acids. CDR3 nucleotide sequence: TGTGCCAGCAGCTTACCGGGACTAGCGGGAGGCGAGCAGTACTTC. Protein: CASSLPGLAGGEQYF.

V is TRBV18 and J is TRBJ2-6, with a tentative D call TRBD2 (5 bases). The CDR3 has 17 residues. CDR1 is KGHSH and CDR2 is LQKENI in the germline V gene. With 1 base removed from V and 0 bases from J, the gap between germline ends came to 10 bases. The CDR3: CASSPRVANSGANVLTF. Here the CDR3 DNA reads TGTGCCAGCTCACCACGGGTAGCGAACTCTGGGGCCAACGTCCTGACTTTC.

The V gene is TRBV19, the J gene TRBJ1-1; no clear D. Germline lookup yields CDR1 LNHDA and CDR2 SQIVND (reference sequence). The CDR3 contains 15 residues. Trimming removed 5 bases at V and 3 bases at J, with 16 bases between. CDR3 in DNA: TGTGCCAGTAGTCACCCGATTACCACGGACACTGAAGCTTTCTTT. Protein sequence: CASSHPITTDTEAFF.

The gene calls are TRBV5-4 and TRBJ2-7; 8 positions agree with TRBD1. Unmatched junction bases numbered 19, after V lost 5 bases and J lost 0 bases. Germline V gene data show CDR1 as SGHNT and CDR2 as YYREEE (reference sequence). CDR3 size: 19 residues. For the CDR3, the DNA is TGTGCCAGCAGTCCCTCGCCCGGGACAGGTGGGCAGAGCTCCTACGAGCAGTACTTC. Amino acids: CASSPSPGTGGQSSYEQYF. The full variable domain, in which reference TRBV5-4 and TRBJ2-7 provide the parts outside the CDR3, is ETGVTQSPTHLIKTRGQQVTLRCSSQSGHNTVSWYQQALGQGPQFIFQYYREEENGRGNFPPRFSGLQFPNYSSELNVNALELDDSALYLCASSPSPGTGGQSSYEQYFGPGTRLTVT.

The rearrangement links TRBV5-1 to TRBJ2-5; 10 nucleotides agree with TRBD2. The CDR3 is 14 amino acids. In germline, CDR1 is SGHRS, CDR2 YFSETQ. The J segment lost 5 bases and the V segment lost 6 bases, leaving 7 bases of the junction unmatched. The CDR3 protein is CASTNSGGPETQYF. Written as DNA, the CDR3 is TGCGCCAGCACTAATAGCGGGGGGCCTGAGACCCAGTACTTC. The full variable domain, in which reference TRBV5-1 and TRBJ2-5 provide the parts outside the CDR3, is KAGVTQTPRYLIKTRGQQVTLSCSPISGHRSVSWYQQTPGQGLQFLFEYFSETQRNKGNFPGRFSGRQFSNSRSEMNVSTLELGDSALYLCASTNSGGPETQYFGPGTRLLVL.

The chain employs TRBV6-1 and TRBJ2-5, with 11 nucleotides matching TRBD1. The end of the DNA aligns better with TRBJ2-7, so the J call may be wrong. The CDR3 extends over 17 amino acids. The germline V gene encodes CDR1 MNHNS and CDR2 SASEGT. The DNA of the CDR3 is TGTGCCAGCAGTGAAGGGACAGGGGGCTCTTACTCCTACGAGCAGTACTTC. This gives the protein CASSEGTGGSYSYEQYF.

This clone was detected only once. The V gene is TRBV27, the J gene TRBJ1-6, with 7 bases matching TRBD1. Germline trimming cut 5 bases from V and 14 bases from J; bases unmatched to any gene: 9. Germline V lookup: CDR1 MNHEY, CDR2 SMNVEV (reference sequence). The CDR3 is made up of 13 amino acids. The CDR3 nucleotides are TGTGCCAGCAGTGCGACAGGGTCTGGGACCCTCCACTTT. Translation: CASSATGSGTLHF.

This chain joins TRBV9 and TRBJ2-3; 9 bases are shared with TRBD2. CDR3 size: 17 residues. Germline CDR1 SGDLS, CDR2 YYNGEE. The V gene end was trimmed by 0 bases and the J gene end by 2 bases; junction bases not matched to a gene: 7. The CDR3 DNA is TGTGCCAGCAGCGTAGAAGTAGCGGGGGCCCTCACAGATACGCAGTATTTT. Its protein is CASSVEVAGALTDTQYF.

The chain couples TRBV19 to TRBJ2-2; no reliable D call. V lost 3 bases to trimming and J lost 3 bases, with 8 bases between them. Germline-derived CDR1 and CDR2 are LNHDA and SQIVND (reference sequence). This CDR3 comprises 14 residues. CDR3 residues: CASSIPPYTGELFF. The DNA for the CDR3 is TGTGCCAGTAGTATCCCTCCTTACACCGGGGAGCTGTTTTTT.

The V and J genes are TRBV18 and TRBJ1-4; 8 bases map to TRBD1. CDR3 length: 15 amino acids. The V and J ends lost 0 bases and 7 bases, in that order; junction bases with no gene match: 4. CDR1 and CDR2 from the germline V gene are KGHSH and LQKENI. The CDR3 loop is CASSPPPDRGEKLFF. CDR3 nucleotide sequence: TGTGCCAGCTCACCACCGCCTGACAGGGGTGAAAAACTGTTTTTT.

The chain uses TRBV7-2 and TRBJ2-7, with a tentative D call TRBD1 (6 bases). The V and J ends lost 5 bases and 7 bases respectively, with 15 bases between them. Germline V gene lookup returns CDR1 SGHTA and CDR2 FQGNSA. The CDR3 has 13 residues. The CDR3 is CASSPQGSGEQYF. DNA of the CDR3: TGTGCCAGCAGCCCACAGGGTTCAGGGGAGCAGTACTTC.

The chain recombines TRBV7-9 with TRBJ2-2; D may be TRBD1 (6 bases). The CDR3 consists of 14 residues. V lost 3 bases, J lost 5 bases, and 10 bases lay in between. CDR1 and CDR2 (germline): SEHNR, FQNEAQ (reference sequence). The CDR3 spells CASSLYRETGELFF. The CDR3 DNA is TGTGCCAGCAGCTTGTACAGGGAGACCGGGGAGCTGTTTTTT.

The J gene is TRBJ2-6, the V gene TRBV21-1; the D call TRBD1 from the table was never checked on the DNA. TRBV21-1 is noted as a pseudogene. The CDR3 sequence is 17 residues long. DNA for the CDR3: TGTGCCAGCAAACAGGACATACGAAGCTCTGAGGCCAACGTCCTGACTTTC. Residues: CASKQDIRSSEANVLTF.

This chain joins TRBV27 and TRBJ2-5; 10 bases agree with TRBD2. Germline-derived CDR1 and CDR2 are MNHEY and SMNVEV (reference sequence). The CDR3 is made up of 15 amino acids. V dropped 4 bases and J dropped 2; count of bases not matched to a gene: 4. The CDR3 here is CASSSALAGQETQYF. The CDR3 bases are TGTGCCAGCAGTTCGGCACTAGCGGGGCAAGAGACCCAGTACTTC.

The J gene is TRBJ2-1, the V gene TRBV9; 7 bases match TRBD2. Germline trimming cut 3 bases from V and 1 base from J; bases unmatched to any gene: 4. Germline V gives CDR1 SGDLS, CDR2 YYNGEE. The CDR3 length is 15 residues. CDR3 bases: TGTGCCAGCAGCGCTACTAGCGTTTCCTACAATGAGCAGTTCTTC. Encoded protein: CASSATSVSYNEQFF.

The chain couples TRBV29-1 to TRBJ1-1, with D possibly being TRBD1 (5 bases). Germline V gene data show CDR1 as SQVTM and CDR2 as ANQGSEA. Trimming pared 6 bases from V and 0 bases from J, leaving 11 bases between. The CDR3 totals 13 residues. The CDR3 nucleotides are TGCAGCGTCCCCCGACAGATGAACACTGAAGCTTTCTTT. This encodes CSVPRQMNTEAFF.

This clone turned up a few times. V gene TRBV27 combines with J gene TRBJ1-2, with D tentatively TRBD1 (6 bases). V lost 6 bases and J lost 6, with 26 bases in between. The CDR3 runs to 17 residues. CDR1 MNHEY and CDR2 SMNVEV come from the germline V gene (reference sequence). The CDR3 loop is CASSLLKKGGLIDGYTF. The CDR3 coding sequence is TGTGCCAGCAGCCTATTAAAAAAGGGGGGGCTAATAGATGGCTACACCTTC.